This T cell receptor (beta chain) was recorded in a study of T cell changes during pregnancy in multiple sclerosis. TCRdb's table, derived via immunoSEQ multiplex PCR, lists solely in-frame clones and lacks some. Counted here are under 35,000 clones, around 85% occurring once; the ten biggest clones make up 7% to 10%. Germline CDR1 is SGHTA and CDR2 is FQGNSA. The CDR3 runs to 14 residues. The ends were cut back, 5 bases at V and 6 bases at J, with 15 bases in the middle. The V and J genes are TRBV7-2 and TRBJ2-3; D is uncertain. This specimen consisted of CD8+ T cells from peripheral blood mononuclear cells, obtained after pregnancy. The clonotype originates from a female donor with multiple sclerosis, enrolled in a pregnancy study. The CDR3 protein is CASSNLDALDTQYF. The CDR3 DNA reads as TGTGCCAGCAGCAATCTAGACGCCCTGGATACGCAGTATTTT.